This T cell receptor beta chain was observed in a study of OX40 agonist ivuxolimab in advanced cancers. Study-wide background: Hepatocellular carcinoma, melanoma, renal cell or head and neck cancer occurred in dose-escalation patients. Under the entry rules, prior anti-PD-1, anti-PD-L1 or anti-CTLA-4 therapy was allowed, and about 40% had some.

Germline loops: CDR1 GTSNPN, CDR2 SVGIG (reference sequence). Trimming took 3 bases from V and 8 from J, leaving 14 bases between them. The CDR3 runs to 13 residues. Here immunoSEQ multiplex PCR was the method, and the copy in TCRdb shows in-frame clones only, minus some. The sample yields more than 80,000 clones, 87% seen once. Study findings and constraints: Compared with CD4+, CD8+ T cells on average had more expanded clones.

Patients with autoimmune history or systemic immunosuppression were excluded. For this clone: Its antigen is not known.

This sample comprised CD4+ or CD8+ T cells sorted from blood, obtained in a trial of the OX40 agonist ivuxolimab. This chain links TRBV30 with TRBJ2-1, with D maybe TRBD1 (5 bases). The sequence derives from an adult with an advanced solid tumor such as melanoma, head and neck, liver or kidney cancer. In nucleotides, the CDR3 is TGTGCCTGGAGAGATGGGGCCGGTCATGAGCAGTTCTTC. This sequence encodes CAWRDGAGHEQFF.